This TCR beta chain was recorded in a study of OX40 agonist ivuxolimab in advanced cancers. Turning to the overall study: The costimulatory receptor OX40 (CD134) was targeted by ivuxolimab, a fully human IgG2 agonistic monoclonal antibody. The paper reports the monotherapy dose-escalation portion (N = 52 patients) of the phase I ivuxolimab trial. Patients were allowed to have had prior anti-PD-1, anti-PD-L1 or anti-CTLA-4 therapy, and less than 45% of the dose-escalation patients had previously received checkpoint inhibitors. Of the approximately 53 patients in dose escalation, 19 had hepatocellular carcinoma, about 15 had melanoma, 9 had renal cell carcinoma and 9 had head and neck cancer. Partial responses occurred in three dose-escalation patients, of whom one had hepatocellular carcinoma and two had cutaneous melanoma. Peripheral TCRbeta sequencing was intended to test whether TCR sequence diversity was altered and clonal T-cell expansion was caused by ivuxolimab. In the dose-escalation cohort, more than 80% of patients were male, and the mean age was roughly 56 years with a range of roughly 23 to 79. Intravenous ivuxolimab was administered to patients every 2 weeks at six dose levels: 0.01, 0.1, 0.3, 1.5, 3 and 10 mg/kg. The paper's findings and limits, for the study overall: After ivuxolimab, expanded clones were on average more numerous among CD8+ T cells than among CD4+ T cells. In partial responders in the 0.1-3.0 mg/kg groups, normalized peripheral clonal expansion was found to be among the lowest, especially among CD8+ T cells. At doses of 0.1 to 3.0 mg/kg, clonal expansion of both CD4+ and CD8+ blood T cells was observed from baseline to week 6. Low levels of normalized T-cell clonal expansion were also seen in some nonresponding patients. Antigen specificity was not determined for the clonally expanded peripheral T cells.

To sequence the TCRbeta CDR3 region, genomic DNA was isolated from the sorted cells. TCRbeta CDR3 regions were sequenced using the immunoSEQ Assay. This immuneACCESS table, as held by TCRdb, lists in-frame sequences with V and J called but not all clones. Of the missing ones, under half trace to an unresolved V gene in checked studies; the others have no known cause. The table for this sample lists over 30,000 clones; 80% to 85% of them were counted only once. Approximately 2.4% of the sample comes from the top ten. The trial excluded patients who had a history of autoimmune disease or who were on systemic immunosuppression. Peripheral blood for TCR sequencing was drawn from every dose cohort at baseline, at cycle 4 day 1 and at cycle 7 day 1. Samples were obtained from an open-label, multicenter, first-in-human phase I dose-escalation trial of ivuxolimab. The trial enrolled adults with locally advanced or metastatic head and neck squamous cell, hepatocellular, melanoma or renal cell carcinoma. Before TCR sequencing, CD4+ and CD8+ T cells were separately sorted from peripheral blood.

About this clone: Its antigen specificity is not known. No clone much larger than this one lies a single base away; base qualities are absent.

Sequencing used CD4+ or CD8+ T cells sorted from blood, obtained in a trial of the OX40 agonist ivuxolimab. The TCR originated in an adult with an advanced solid tumor such as melanoma, head and neck, liver or kidney cancer.

The nucleotide sequence reads as follows: TGTGCCAGCGGGGGCGGGAGTAGTCATGAGCAGTTCTTC. Its protein product is CASGGGSSHEQFF. Rearrangement joined TRBV28 to TRBJ2-1; TRBD2 is possibly the D segment (7 matching bases). The CDR3 runs 13 amino acids, cysteine and phenylalanine included. The only DNA kept is the CDR3, 39 bases in frame from the first base. V and J lose 8 bases and 8 bases, and a span of 16 bases separates them. The germline V gene supplies CDR1 MDHEN and CDR2 SYDVKM.